The 11 T cell receptor beta chains below all came from one sample that was sequenced in a study of blood T cell repertoires in COVID-19. Method: immunoSEQ multiplex PCR; TCRdb's copy keeps in-frame clones and lacks some. The table includes 85,000 to 90,000 clones, around four fifths detected once. The source material was peripheral blood. The receptors shown here come from a man between 65 and 85 years old with acute or convalescent COVID-19.

The sample holds a few counts of this clone. The rearrangement links TRBV5-6 to TRBJ2-1; 13 bases are shared with TRBD2. Unmatched junction bases numbered 6, after V lost 4 bases and J lost 8 bases. Germline CDR1 reads SGHDT; CDR2 reads YYEEEE. The CDR3 loop spans 15 amino acids. DNA of the CDR3: TGTGCCAGCAGCCTCACTAGCGGGGGGGCCCATGAGCAGTTCTTC. Protein: CASSLTSGGAHEQFF.

V is TRBV6-6 and J is TRBJ1-5; D gene unclear. CDR1 MNHNY and CDR2 SVGAGI come from the germline V gene (reference sequence). Trimming took 4 bases from V and 9 from J, leaving 7 bases between them. The CDR3 length is 11 residues. Here the CDR3 reads CASSLPGPQHF. Written as DNA, the CDR3 is TGTGCCAGCAGTTTGCCGGGGCCCCAGCATTTT.

V is TRBV29-1 and J is TRBJ1-2; TRBD1 matches 10 bases. The CDR3 has 17 residues. Per germline, CDR1 SQVTM and CDR2 ANQGSEA. V gave up 1 base and J gave up 4 bases; unmatched junction bases: 12. CDR3 loop: CSVEGSWTGGSTYGYTF. The DNA of the CDR3 is TGCAGCGTTGAAGGTAGTTGGACAGGGGGGTCCACCTATGGCTACACCTTC.

The rearrangement links TRBV5-6 to TRBJ1-2; D unresolved. Trimming removed 3 bases at V and 5 bases at J, with 8 bases between. This CDR3 is 12 amino acids long. CDR1 SGHDT and CDR2 YYEEEE come from the germline V gene. CDR3 DNA: TGTGCCAGCAGCTACGCGAAGTATGGCTACACCTTC. It codes for CASSYAKYGYTF.

This clone was counted a single time. The chain links TRBV29-1 to TRBJ2-3; the match to TRBD2 covers 10 bases. The CDR3 totals 15 residues. Trimming cost V 0 bases and J 2 bases; bases outside gene matches: 2. Per germline, CDR1 SQVTM and CDR2 ANQGSEA. The CDR3 reads CSVEDGLADTDTQYF. CDR3 nucleotide sequence: TGCAGCGTTGAAGATGGACTAGCGGACACAGATACGCAGTATTTT.

This clone was seen only a few times. This chain links TRBV11-2 with TRBJ2-2; 10 bases are a match to TRBD1. The CDR3 runs to 15 residues. Germline V gives CDR1 SGHAT, CDR2 FQNNGV. V lost 6 bases, J lost 5 bases, and 6 bases stayed unmatched. Here the CDR3 DNA reads TGTGCCAGCAGTGGACAGGGGGTTAGGACCGGGGAGCTGTTTTTT. Translated: CASSGQGVRTGELFF.

This clone was seen just once. The genes are TRBV7-9 and TRBJ1-2; possible D gene TRBD1, 6 bases. V gave up 6 bases and J gave up 1 base, with 15 bases separating them. Looked up from germline, CDR1 is SEHNR and CDR2 is FQNEAQ (reference sequence). The CDR3 has 15 residues. Here the CDR3 DNA reads TGTGCCAGCAGTTCAACCGACAGGATTAACTATGGCTACACCTTC. Protein: CASSSTDRINYGYTF. The full variable domain, rest sourced from reference TRBV7-9 and TRBJ1-2, is DTGVSQNPRHKITKRGQNVTFRCDPISEHNRLYWYRQTLGQGPEFLTYFQNEAQLEKSRLLSDRFSAERPKGSFSTLEIQRTEQGDSAMYLCASSSTDRINYGYTFGSGTRLTVV.

The J gene is TRBJ1-6, the V gene TRBV2; D gene ambiguous. Trimming took 6 bases from V and 9 from J, leaving 9 bases between them. The CDR3 runs to 12 residues. Germline-derived CDR1 and CDR2 are SNHLY and FYNNEI. The CDR3 DNA reads TGTGCCAGCAGGATACTACTTTCACCCCTCCACTTT. Protein: CASRILLSPLHF.

The V call is TRBV2, the J call TRBJ2-1, with 11 nucleotides matching TRBD2. The CDR3 runs to 15 residues. V was clipped by 7 bases and J by 6 bases; unmatched bases: 8. The germline V gene has CDR1 SNHLY and CDR2 FYNNEI. CDR3 nucleotides: TGTGCCAGCAACATAGCGGGGGGGAACTTCAATGAGCAGTTCTTC. Protein product: CASNIAGGNFNEQFF.

This clone has just one count. The chain has TRBV4-1 and TRBJ1-3; maybe TRBD1 (6 bases). The CDR3 runs 16 residues. The V end lost 4 bases, the J end lost 2 bases, and 15 bases lay between the germline ends. The germline V gene encodes CDR1 MGHRA and CDR2 YSYEKL. As DNA, the CDR3 is TGCGCCAGCAGCCCCACAGGGCGGAAAGCTGGAAACACCATATATTTT. It is translated as CASSPTGRKAGNTIYF.

The V call is TRBV23-1, the J call TRBJ2-4; TRBD2 matches at 12 bases. TRBV23-1 is an ORF, and what it does is uncertain. The CDR3 has 18 amino acids. Unmatched junction bases numbered 7, after V lost 0 bases and J lost 4 bases. Written as DNA, the CDR3 is TGCGCCAGCAGTCAATCCACGACTAGCGGGGGAGAGAAAAACATTCAGTACTTC. Encoded protein: CASSQSTTSGGEKNIQYF.